This entry is about one T cell receptor beta chain. This clonotype was found many times. It lacks a known antigen. No clone much larger than this one lies a single base away; base qualities are absent. The data belong to a study of early T cells in non-severe SARS-CoV-2 infection (dated by TCRdb to the early 2020s). Describing the broader study: TCR sequencing used bulk RNA from unsorted whole blood, so alpha and beta chains could not be paired.

General findings and caveats noted by the study authors: Matching against VDJdb was skewed toward anti-spike CD8 responses, likely underestimated virus-specific expansions, and missed private and CD4 specificities.

A case-control design nested within a healthcare worker cohort in London, UK, was used, with weekly nasopharyngeal swab PCR tests and blood sampling performed. Healthcare workers were enrolled in the week of the UK lockdown, from 23 to 31 March 2020, and were followed every week for up to about 15 weeks. The library was built by means of 5' RACE. Sequencing was performed on a NextSeq 500. To correct for sequencing error and PCR bias, the TCR library protocol tagged individual cDNA molecules with unique molecular identifiers. Sequencing covered both TCR alpha and beta chains, and within each sample the abundances of alpha and beta sequences were tightly co-correlated. In the original analysis: V gene, J gene and CDR3 annotation of TCR sequences was performed with Decombinator V4. TCRs were defined as expanded if a significant change between any two time points was detected under a Poisson model with p below 0.0001. TCR abundances were normalised to the total number of TCRs sequenced in each sample and reported as counts per million. TRAV1-2 paired with TRAJ12, TRAJ20 or TRAJ33 defined MAIT TCRs, while TRAV10 paired with TRAJ18 defined iNKT TCRs. VDJdb, accessed 1 November 2021, was searched for CMV, EBV and SARS-CoV-2 annotated TCRs, with TCRs annotated for multiple antigens excluded. TCRdb reanalyzed the raw reads on its own, using fastp at Q25 for trimming and MiXCR for clone calling, and kept in-frame beta chains. Every CDR3 protein is listed once, alongside the most common genes and DNA of its rows. None of the V and J calls come from the authors' own analysis; TCRdb made them. The table for this sample lists more than 65,000 distinct CDR3 sequences; 12% of them were counted only once. 1.3% of the sample is taken by the ten largest.

The CDR3 spans 15 residues, from the cysteine through the phenylalanine. Only CDR3 DNA is held: 45 bases, read in frame from base 1. As encoded in the germline V gene (reference sequence), CDR1 is DFQATT while CDR2 is SNEGSKA. V is cut by 6 bases and J by 3 bases, and the space between the germline ends is 21 bases. The chain is assembled from TRBV20-1 and TRBJ2-7, with an unclear D gene assignment. The sequence was collected from an adult who was a healthcare worker with PCR-confirmed SARS-CoV-2 infection or an uninfected control (not recorded which). Sequencing used whole blood. The CDR3 is CSALRSRAENYEQYF. The nucleotides are TGCAGTGCCCTACGTTCCCGGGCCGAAAACTACGAGCAGTACTTC.